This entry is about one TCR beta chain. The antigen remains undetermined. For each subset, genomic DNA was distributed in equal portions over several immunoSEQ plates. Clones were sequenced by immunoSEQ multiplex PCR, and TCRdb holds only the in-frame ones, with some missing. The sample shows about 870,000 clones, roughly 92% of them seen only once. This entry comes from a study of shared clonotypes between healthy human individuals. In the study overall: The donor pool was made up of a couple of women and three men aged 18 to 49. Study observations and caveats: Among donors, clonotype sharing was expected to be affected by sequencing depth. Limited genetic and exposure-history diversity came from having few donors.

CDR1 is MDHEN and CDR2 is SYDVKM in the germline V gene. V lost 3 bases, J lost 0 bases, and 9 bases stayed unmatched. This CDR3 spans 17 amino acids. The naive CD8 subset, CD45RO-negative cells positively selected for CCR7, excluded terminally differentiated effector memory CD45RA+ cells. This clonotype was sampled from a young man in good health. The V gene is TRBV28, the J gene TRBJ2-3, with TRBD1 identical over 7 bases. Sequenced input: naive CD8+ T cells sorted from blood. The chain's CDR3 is CASSLPIPGQSTDTQYF. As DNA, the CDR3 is TGTGCCAGCAGTTTGCCTATACCGGGACAGAGCACAGATACGCAGTATTTT.